The 27 T cell receptor beta chains below all came from one sample that was sequenced in a study of identical twins. Each CDR3 protein is one row after TCRdb ran MiXCR on the 5' RACE reads. This table holds 600,000 to 850,000 distinct CDR3 sequences, roughly 18% found once. These data also formed part of another study, on T cells expressing NK-cell markers.

Specimen: PBMCs. Receptor source: a woman between 18 and 29 years old in good health.

This clonotype was seen a few times. The chain combines TRBV11-1 with TRBJ2-3, with 11 positions matching TRBD2. This CDR3 comprises 17 residues. The germline CDR1 and CDR2 sequences are SGHAT and FQDESV (reference sequence). The V gene end was trimmed by 1 base and the J gene end by 2 bases; junction bases not matched to a gene: 5. The CDR3 bases are TGTGCCAGCAGCTTAGAGAGGACTAGCGGGCCCACAGATACGCAGTATTTT. It translates to CASSLERTSGPTDTQYF.

This chain uses TRBV20-1 with TRBJ2-3, with D unresolved. Germline V CDR1 and CDR2: DFQATT, SNEGSKA (reference sequence). With 0 bases removed from V and 4 bases from J, the gap between germline ends came to 8 bases. The CDR3 contains 13 residues. The CDR3: CSARDGVADTQYF. The CDR3 DNA sequence: TGCAGTGCTAGAGATGGGGTGGCAGATACGCAGTATTTT.

In its sample, this clonotype was seen a few times. V usage is TRBV24-1 and J usage is TRBJ1-5; D is ambiguous. From germline, CDR1 is KGHDR and CDR2 SFDVKD. V dropped 5 bases and J dropped 2 bases, with 6 bases sitting between them. CDR3 size: 13 residues. As DNA, the CDR3 is TGTGCCACCAGTGGCGGGGGCAATCAGCCCCAGCATTTT. It translates to CATSGGGNQPQHF.

The rearrangement uses TRBV20-1 and TRBJ2-7; D could derive from TRBD1 or TRBD2 (5 bases each). This CDR3 comprises 14 residues. V dropped 3 bases and J dropped 1 base, with 13 bases sitting between them. Germline lookup yields CDR1 DFQATT and CDR2 SNEGSKA (reference sequence). This CDR3 is CSASSGTLSYEQYF. The CDR3 bases are TGCAGTGCTAGCTCCGGGACCCTATCCTACGAGCAGTACTTC.

The chain is built from TRBV29-1 and TRBJ1-1; D remains ambiguous. Deletions cut 5 bases from V and 1 base from J, with 5 bases between. The length of the CDR3 is 11 residues. Per the germline V gene, CDR1 is SQVTM and CDR2 is ANQGSEA. The CDR3 DNA sequence: TGCAGCGTTTACCAGAACACTGAAGCTTTCTTT. Protein: CSVYQNTEAFF.

This clonotype came up a few times. CDR3 protein: CASSLVGRTARETQYF. Here the CDR3 DNA reads TGTGCCAGCAGCTTAGTAGGCCGGACCGCCCGGGAGACCCAGTACTTC. V is TRBV7-9 and J is TRBJ2-5, with no clear D. Trimming removed 1 base from V and 5 bases from J, with 17 bases in between. In germline, CDR1 is SEHNR, CDR2 FQNEAQ (reference sequence). CDR3 length equals 16 residues.

The rearrangement uses TRBV12-3 or TRBV12-4 and TRBJ2-2, with D possibly being TRBD2 (7 bases). Between the trimmed V and J ends, which lost 6 bases and 6 bases, there was a span of 14 bases. The CDR3 runs to 14 residues. CDR3 coding DNA: TGTGCCAGCAGGGCCGGGGGGCGCGCCGGGGAGCTGTTTTTT. It is translated as CASRAGGRAGELFF.

The table lists this clonotype with many counts. The chain recombines TRBV29-1 with TRBJ2-1; D is ambiguous. CDR1 and CDR2 from the germline V gene are SQVTM and ANQGSEA. The length of the CDR3 is 11 residues. Trimming shortened V by 4 bases and J by 7 bases, and 8 bases separated the two germline ends. The CDR3 here is CSVAEANEQFF. CDR3 coding DNA: TGCAGCGTTGCTGAAGCAAATGAGCAGTTCTTC.

The table lists this clonotype with a few counts. The V gene is TRBV27, the J gene TRBJ2-7; TRBD1 matches 7 bases. From germline, CDR1 is MNHEY and CDR2 SMNVEV (reference sequence). The CDR3 is 13 residues long. Trimming took 11 bases from V and 6 from J; bases not matched to a gene: 13. CDR3: CAAWDRMSLEQYF. The CDR3 DNA is TGTGCCGCCTGGGACAGAATGTCCCTCGAGCAGTACTTC.

This clonotype was picked up a small number of times. The chain recombines TRBV12-5 with TRBJ2-5; 10 nucleotides match TRBD1. This CDR3 contains 15 residues. Per the germline V gene, CDR1 is LGHNT and CDR2 is FRNRAP. V was clipped by 5 bases and J by 4 bases; unmatched bases: 7. The CDR3 loop is CASGPFDRGLETQYF. The DNA of the CDR3 is TGTGCTAGTGGTCCCTTCGACAGGGGGCTAGAGACCCAGTACTTC.

This chain links TRBV3-1 with TRBJ2-1; 10 bases are a match to TRBD2. The V gene end was trimmed by 7 bases and the J gene end by 2 bases; junction bases not matched to a gene: 2. CDR3 length equals 14 residues. The germline CDR1 and CDR2 sequences are LGHDT and YNNKEL (reference sequence). CDR3 nucleotides: TGTGCCAGCACTACTAGCGGGACCTACAATGAGCAGTTCTTC. Its translation: CASTTSGTYNEQFF.

A note on this clonotype: A read error may be the cause here, since a much bigger clone is one base away. The chain combines TRBV7-8 with TRBJ2-1; a weak D match, TRBD2 (6 bases). Trimming stripped 7 bases from V and 6 bases from J, with 25 bases between. The CDR3 runs to 17 residues. Germline CDR1 is SGHVS and CDR2 is FQNEAQ. DNA of the CDR3: TGTGCCAGCAATACTTATAGGAGGGGCTTGCCCTCCAATGAGCAGTTCTTC. Translating gives CASNTYRRGLPSNEQFF.

This chain joins TRBV5-1 and TRBJ1-1, with 7 bases fitting TRBD1. V was clipped by 3 bases and J by 11 bases; unmatched bases: 7. This CDR3 region has 12 residues. Germline-derived CDR1 and CDR2 are SGHRS and YFSETQ. The CDR3 protein is CASSWDSLEAFF. Written as DNA, the CDR3 is TGCGCCAGCAGCTGGGACAGCCTGGAGGCTTTCTTT. Full variable domain (outside the CDR3, taken from reference TRBV5-1 and TRBJ1-1): KAGVTQTPRYLIKTRGQQVTLSCSPISGHRSVSWYQQTPGQGLQFLFEYFSETQRNKGNFPGRFSGRQFSNSRSEMNVSTLELGDSALYLCASSWDSLEAFFGQGTRLTVV.

V and J are TRBV28 and TRBJ2-3; 7 bases map to TRBD2. The V and J ends lost 8 bases and 3 bases, in that order; junction bases with no gene match: 17. The V gene's germline CDR1 is MDHEN and CDR2 SYDVKM. The CDR3 spans 17 residues. CDR3 bases: TGTGCCAGCTTCTCTCCAGCTAGCGGCTGGGAGACAGATACGCAGTATTTT. This gives the protein CASFSPASGWETDTQYF. The complete variable domain, with remaining parts taken from reference TRBV28 and TRBJ2-3, reads DVKVTQSSRYLVKRTGEKVFLECVQDMDHENMFWYRQDPGLGLRLIYFSYDVKMKEKGDIPEGYSVSREKKERFSLILESASTNQTSMYLCASFSPASGWETDTQYFGPGTRLTVL.

This chain connects TRBV20-1 to TRBJ2-4; D uncertain. Per the germline V gene, CDR1 is DFQATT and CDR2 is SNEGSKA (reference sequence). This CDR3 spans 13 amino acids. The V and J ends lost 6 bases and 0 bases respectively, with 9 bases between them. The CDR3 loop is CSAELIAKNIQYF. CDR3 nucleotide sequence: TGCAGTGCCGAGCTTATAGCCAAAAACATTCAGTACTTC.

The chain combines TRBV6-1 with TRBJ2-5; 9 bases fit TRBD2. The CDR3 spans 16 residues. The V and J ends lost 3 bases and 3 bases, in that order; junction bases with no gene match: 8. CDR1 and CDR2 from the germline V gene are MNHNS and SASEGT. Here the CDR3 reads CASSEMRRGGEETQYF. Written as DNA, the CDR3 is TGTGCCAGCAGTGAGATGAGGCGGGGGGGAGAAGAGACCCAGTACTTC.

This clonotype was seen only a few times. This sequence joins TRBV5-8 and TRBJ2-5; D possibly corresponds to TRBD1 (5 bases). CDR3 length: 14 residues. Trimming shortened V by 5 bases and J by 3 bases, and 14 bases separated the two germline ends. CDR1 and CDR2 (germline): SGHTS, YDEGEE. The CDR3 nucleotides are TGTGCCAGCAGTACCGAAGGGGCAGAAGAGACCCAGTACTTC. It yields the protein CASSTEGAEETQYF.

CDR3 residues: CSAIDRSNEKLFF. The CDR3 coding sequence is TGCAGTGCTATCGACAGGTCAAATGAAAAACTGTTTTTT. This chain links TRBV20-1 with TRBJ1-4; D possibly corresponds to TRBD1 (6 bases). This CDR3 has 13 amino acids. Germline V gives CDR1 DFQATT, CDR2 SNEGSKA (reference sequence). Trimming stripped 4 bases from V and 5 bases from J, with 11 bases between.

The CDR3 spells CSVVGQTGYTF. The CDR3 DNA reads TGCAGCGTTGTTGGACAGACTGGCTACACCTTC. The chain joins TRBV29-1 to TRBJ1-2, with TRBD1 as a possible D gene (6 bases). CDR1 is SQVTM and CDR2 is ANQGSEA in the germline V gene. This CDR3 spans 11 amino acids. V lost 4 bases to trimming and J lost 7 bases, with 10 bases between them.

This rearrangement joins TRBV7-9 to TRBJ1-4; 8 bases match TRBD1. Looked up from germline, CDR1 is SEHNR and CDR2 is FQNEAQ (reference sequence). CDR3 length: 14 amino acids. V was clipped by 4 bases and J by 8 bases; unmatched bases: 6. CDR3 sequence: CASSSRGLGEKLFF. As DNA, the CDR3 is TGTGCCAGCAGCTCCAGGGGGCTAGGAGAAAAACTGTTTTTT. The full variable domain, completed using reference TRBV7-9 and TRBJ1-4, is DTGVSQNPRHKITKRGQNVTFRCDPISEHNRLYWYRQTLGQGPEFLTYFQNEAQLEKSRLLSDRFSAERPKGSFSTLEIQRTEQGDSAMYLCASSSRGLGEKLFFGSGTQLSVL.

This clonotype was detected only a few times. This chain uses TRBV7-2 with TRBJ2-7; a possible D gene is TRBD2 (6 bases). From germline, CDR1 is SGHTA and CDR2 FQGNSA. This CDR3 contains 14 residues. The V gene lost 4 bases and the J gene lost 5 bases, with 15 bases spanning the gap. The CDR3 region has the DNA TGTGCCAGCAGCTCATTACGGGGGAGACACGAGCAGTACTTC. Protein sequence: CASSSLRGRHEQYF.

The J gene is TRBJ1-5, the V gene TRBV12-3 or TRBV12-4; a weak D match, TRBD1 (5 bases). CDR3 length equals 13 residues. Trimming removed 5 bases from V and 4 bases from J, with 9 bases in between. CDR3: CASSAEGNQPQHF. The CDR3 DNA follows: TGTGCCAGCAGTGCGGAGGGGAATCAGCCCCAGCATTTT.

V is TRBV12-3 or TRBV12-4 and J is TRBJ2-1; 7 bases map to TRBD2. This CDR3 spans 13 amino acids. The V gene end was trimmed by 6 bases and the J gene end by 9 bases; junction bases not matched to a gene: 8. CDR3 DNA sequence: TGTGCCAGCAGCAGCACGGGGGGAAGTGAGCAGTTCTTC. This sequence encodes CASSSTGGSEQFF.

The table lists this clonotype with many counts. The chain employs TRBV6-5 and TRBJ1-2, with D uncertain. Trimming took 4 bases from V and 4 from J, leaving 7 bases between them. The CDR3 runs 12 residues. The germline CDR1 and CDR2 sequences are MNHEY and SVGAGI. The chain's CDR3 is CASSSPGYGYTF. CDR3 in DNA: TGTGCCAGCAGTTCACCAGGCTATGGCTACACCTTC.

The rearrangement joins TRBV20-1 to TRBJ2-5; D gene ambiguous. V was trimmed by 5 bases and J by 1 base, leaving 14 bases between them. This CDR3 is built from 14 residues. Germline CDR1 and CDR2: DFQATT and SNEGSKA (reference sequence). The CDR3 is CSAPDPRSQETQYF. The CDR3, as DNA: TGCAGTGCTCCCGACCCCAGATCCCAAGAGACCCAGTACTTC.

This clonotype was detected a few times. This chain joins TRBV5-5 and TRBJ2-5; the D gene is possibly TRBD1 (5 bases). The CDR3 length is 14 residues. V lost 4 bases, J lost 4 bases, and 14 bases lay in between. Germline CDR1 and CDR2: SGHKS and YYEKEE (reference sequence). CDR3 DNA: TGTGCCAGCAGCACAGGTCAGGGTAGAGAGACCCAGTACTTC. Protein product: CASSTGQGRETQYF.

The rearrangement uses TRBV29-1 and TRBJ1-4, with D tentatively TRBD1 (5 bases). Looked up from germline, CDR1 is SQVTM and CDR2 is ANQGSEA. The CDR3 is 13 residues long. V lost 5 bases and J lost 4, with 11 bases in between. CDR3 sequence (DNA): TGCAGCGTTCCGGGACTCCTTAATGAAAAACTGTTTTTT. Amino acids: CSVPGLLNEKLFF.